This T cell receptor beta chain appears in the sequencing data of a study of cytomegalovirus exposure and HLA in healthy donors. The PCR had 60 Vbeta and 13 Jbeta primers. Only in-frame clones appear in the TCRdb table, and some are missing; sequencing was by immunoSEQ multiplex PCR. The sample consists of some 100,000 clones, 84% of them appearing once. In germline, CDR1 is MNHNS, CDR2 SASEGT. The CDR3 length is 15 residues. Unmatched junction bases numbered 4, after V lost 2 bases and J lost 6 bases. The chain uses TRBV6-1 and TRBJ2-1; TRBD2 aligns across 10 bases. Sequenced: PBMCs. The clonotype was recovered from a young woman in good health and CMV-seronegative. Written as DNA, the CDR3 is TGTGCCAGCAGTGAACGAGCGGGGGGGCCCAATGAGCAGTTCTTC. This translates into CASSERAGGPNEQFF.